This T cell receptor beta chain emerged from a study of CD8+CD57+ T cells in acquired aplastic anemia. Across the whole study: Sorted CD4+ and CD8+ cells gave a mean 3.2 ug DNA, range roughly 0.18 to 30 ug.

Germline values: CDR1 KGHSH, CDR2 LQKENI. There are 15 residues in the CDR3. With 3 bases removed from V and 0 bases from J, the gap between germline ends came to 9 bases. The use of genomic DNA as template underpinned the TCR beta VDJ and CDR3 profiling. TCRdb independently ran MiXCR on the reads; one entry per CDR3 protein. The sample lists more than 200,000 distinct CDR3 sequences; approximately 51% were seen once. By flow cytometry, patients selected for sequencing had shown an expansion of CD8+CD57+ cells. The clonotype originates from a human donor with aplastic anemia. The gene calls are TRBV18 and TRBJ1-3; no clear D. The specimen was sorted CD4+, CD8+, or CD8+CD57+ T cells (not recorded which) from PBMCs. The CDR3 reads CASSPSTSSGNTIYF. The CDR3 DNA is TGTGCCAGCTCACCTAGCACGAGCTCTGGAAACACCATATATTTT.